These 9 T cell receptor beta chains were all obtained from the same sample, sequenced in a study of control samples from healthy donors and cancer patients. This table comes from immunoSEQ multiplex PCR, and its TCRdb copy is limited to in-frame clones, with some not included. The table includes 390,000 or so clones, about nine tenths detected once. The sequenced sample was PBMCs. These receptors came from a man aged 35-49 years with head and neck cancer.

V gene TRBV5-8 combines with J gene TRBJ2-1, with D perhaps matching TRBD1 (5 bases). CDR3 length equals 16 residues. The germline V gene has CDR1 SGHTS and CDR2 YDEGEE. Between the trimmed V and J ends, which lost 6 bases and 4 bases, there was a span of 20 bases. CDR3 sequence: CASTRVLQIRYNEQFF. The CDR3, as DNA: TGTGCCAGCACCAGGGTGTTACAGATCCGTTACAATGAGCAGTTCTTC.

This sequence joins TRBV14 and TRBJ2-5, with TRBD1 matching over 9 bases. The CDR3 is 12 residues long. The ends lost 6 bases at V and 5 bases at J; junction bases unmatched: 1. Per the germline V gene, CDR1 is SGHDN and CDR2 is FVKESK. CDR3 sequence: CASRGTGETQYF. Here the CDR3 DNA reads TGTGCCAGCAGGGGGACAGGGGAGACCCAGTACTTC.

This clone was detected only once. This chain joins TRBV19 and TRBJ2-7, with TRBD1 matching 8 bases. Germline CDR1 LNHDA, CDR2 SQIVND (reference sequence). With 3 bases clipped from V and 2 bases from J, the junction kept 9 bases outside the gene matches. This CDR3 region has 16 residues. CDR3 sequence: CASSITGTGGAYEQYF. The CDR3 nucleotides are TGTGCCAGTAGTATTACCGGGACAGGTGGGGCCTACGAGCAGTACTTC.

The J gene is TRBJ2-7, the V gene TRBV4-1; possible D gene TRBD2, 5 bases. This CDR3 contains 13 residues. CDR1 and CDR2 from the germline V gene are MGHRA and YSYEKL. The V and J ends lost 0 bases and 3 bases respectively, with 6 bases between them. The CDR3 spells CASSQETSYEQYF. CDR3 coding DNA: TGCGCCAGCAGCCAAGAAACTAGCTACGAGCAGTACTTC.

CDR3 in DNA: TGTGCCAGCAGTGAAGGAACTTTTTCGGGTGAAAAACTGTTTTTT. Translating it yields CASSEGTFSGEKLFF. V is TRBV2 and J is TRBJ1-4; D unresolved. The germline gives CDR1 SNHLY, CDR2 FYNNEI. The CDR3 spans 15 residues. V gave up 1 base and J gave up 7 bases, with 13 bases separating them.

The gene calls are TRBV6-1 and TRBJ1-4, with 8 bases fitting TRBD1. Trimming took 2 bases from V and 6 from J; bases not matched to a gene: 5. The CDR3 runs 15 residues. The germline gives CDR1 MNHNS, CDR2 SASEGT. CDR3: CASSETGTGHEKLFF. The CDR3 coding sequence is TGTGCCAGCAGTGAAACCGGGACAGGACATGAAAAACTGTTTTTT.

The CDR3 sequence is CASSSRTGVNQPQHF. The CDR3 nucleotides read TGTGCCAGCAGCAGTCGGACGGGAGTTAATCAGCCCCAGCATTTT. The chain recombines TRBV3-1 (or the pseudogene TRBV3-2) with TRBJ1-5; D is undetermined. Trimming left V 5 bases short and J 4 bases short, with 15 bases between. The germline CDR1 and CDR2 sequences are LGHDT and YNNKEL (reference sequence). The CDR3 loop spans 15 amino acids.

The chain combines TRBV7-2 with TRBJ1-1; D might be TRBD1 (5 bases). The germline V gene has CDR1 SGHTA and CDR2 FQGNSA. The CDR3 loop spans 15 amino acids. Between the trimmed V and J ends, which lost 0 bases and 1 base, there was a span of 9 bases. In DNA form, the CDR3 reads TGTGCCAGCAGCTTAGCGACGGGGGAGAACACTGAAGCTTTCTTT. As protein: CASSLATGENTEAFF.

CDR3 in DNA: TGTGCCAGCAGCAAGGAGGCCGGGGTCGGCTATGGCTACACCTTC. This translates into CASSKEAGVGYGYTF. The V gene is TRBV25-1, the J gene TRBJ1-2, with unresolved D. Trimming cost V 6 bases and J 4 bases, with 18 bases left between them. The germline CDR1 and CDR2 sequences are MGHDK and SYGVNS. The CDR3 contains 15 residues.